Below are 14 T cell receptor beta chains sequenced from a single sample in a study of shared clonotypes between healthy human individuals (dated by TCRdb to the early 2020s). CD8 naive samples were CD45RO-negative cells positively selected for CCR7, giving a CD45RA+CCR7+ population that excluded TemRA cells. The library was prepared using the immunoSEQ multiplex PCR assay. TCRdb's version of the immuneACCESS table is confined to in-frame rearrangements and falls short of the full clone set. An unresolved V gene accounts for under half of the shortfall where checked; the remainder is of unknown origin. The sample table shows around 610,000 clones, and 95% to 97% are seen once. Approximately 0.12% of the sample rests with the top ten. Specimen: naive CD8+ T cells sorted from blood. Taken with the paper, the label for cell subset or site translates to: CD45RA+CCR7+. Every receptor here comes from a woman younger than 45 in good health.

The chain is built from TRBV5-4 and TRBJ2-7; 7 bases are shared with TRBD2. Germline V gene data show CDR1 as SGHNT and CDR2 as YYREEE (reference sequence). V gave up 4 bases and J gave up 5 bases; unmatched junction bases: 3. The CDR3 covers 12 residues. CDR3 residues: CASSLGRDEQYF. The CDR3 nucleotides are TGTGCCAGCAGCCTAGGGAGGGACGAGCAGTACTTC.

The rearrangement uses TRBV27 and TRBJ2-1, with 11 bases aligning to TRBD2. This CDR3 comprises 16 residues. Germline V gene lookup returns CDR1 MNHEY and CDR2 SMNVEV (reference sequence). V lost 4 bases to trimming and J lost 7 bases; unmatched junction nucleotides: 9. In DNA, the CDR3 is TGTGCCAGCAGTTCAGGGACTAGCGGCCAACGGAATGAGCAGTTCTTC. Translating gives CASSSGTSGQRNEQFF.

The CDR3 coding sequence is TGTGCCAGCAGCTACACGACAGCGAACAATGAGCAGTTCTTC. Its translation is CASSYTTANNEQFF. This sequence joins TRBV13 and TRBJ2-1; D is perhaps TRBD1 (5 bases). Germline-derived CDR1 and CDR2 are PRHDT and FYEKMQ (reference sequence). The CDR3 has 14 residues. V lost 4 bases to trimming and J lost 5 bases, with 12 bases between them.

The chain joins TRBV7-9 to TRBJ1-4, with TRBD1 identical over 7 bases. In germline, CDR1 is SEHNR, CDR2 FQNEAQ (reference sequence). The CDR3 sequence is 14 residues long. The trim removed 5 bases at V and 7 bases at J, leaving 7 bases unmatched. In DNA, the CDR3 is TGTGCCAGCAGCCGACAGGGAGTAAGTGAAAAACTGTTTTTT. Translation gives CASSRQGVSEKLFF.

The chain uses TRBV5-1 and TRBJ1-1; 9 positions match TRBD1. J gave up 4 bases and V 9 bases, and 7 bases lay outside the gene matches. The CDR3 has 13 residues. Germline V gene data show CDR1 as SGHRS and CDR2 as YFSETQ. CDR3 protein: CATSQGQGTEAFF. DNA of the CDR3: TGCGCCACCTCCCAGGGACAGGGCACTGAAGCTTTCTTT.

The rearrangement uses TRBV7-9 and TRBJ2-1, with 12 bases aligning to TRBD2. Per germline, CDR1 SEHNR and CDR2 FQNEAQ (reference sequence). J gave up 2 bases and V 5 bases, and 4 bases lay outside the gene matches. The CDR3 is 16 amino acids. The CDR3 sequence is CASSHGLAGTYNEQFF. In DNA form, the CDR3 reads TGTGCCAGCAGCCACGGACTAGCGGGAACCTACAATGAGCAGTTCTTC.

The chain uses TRBV7-9 and TRBJ2-7; TRBD2 matches at 8 bases. CDR3 length: 16 residues. With V trimmed by 7 bases and J by 3 bases, 14 bases remained unmatched. Germline V gene lookup returns CDR1 SEHNR and CDR2 FQNEAQ (reference sequence). CDR3 loop: CASIQTTGTRFYEQYF. For the CDR3, the DNA is TGTGCCAGCATCCAAACCACCGGGACTAGATTCTACGAGCAGTACTTC.

This chain connects TRBV28 to TRBJ1-2; unclear D gene. Trimming stripped 3 bases from V and 4 bases from J, with 3 bases between. CDR3 size: 11 residues. From germline, CDR1 is MDHEN and CDR2 SYDVKM. The CDR3 sequence is CASSFLYGYTF. The DNA for the CDR3 is TGTGCCAGCAGTTTTCTCTATGGCTACACCTTC.

This rearrangement joins TRBV19 to TRBJ1-4; D perhaps matches TRBD1 (5 bases). The V gene's germline CDR1 is LNHDA and CDR2 SQIVND (reference sequence). Trimming took 2 bases from V and 8 from J, leaving 18 bases between them. This CDR3 has 16 residues. CDR3 amino acids: CASSIITGLGSEKLFF. The CDR3 DNA sequence: TGTGCCAGTAGTATAATTACGGGACTAGGATCGGAAAAACTGTTTTTT.

This chain uses TRBV19 with TRBJ2-7, with TRBD1 matching 9 bases. CDR1 and CDR2 from the germline V gene are LNHDA and SQIVND (reference sequence). This CDR3 spans 15 amino acids. V gave up 5 bases and J gave up 3 bases; unmatched junction bases: 8. The CDR3 region has the DNA TGTGCCAGTAGTGCCCGGGACAGGGCGGTCTACGAGCAGTACTTC. It is translated as CASSARDRAVYEQYF.

In this sample, this clone turned up once. This chain connects TRBV7-9 to TRBJ2-7; D not certain. The CDR3 contains 12 residues. Trimming pared 2 bases from V and 6 bases from J, leaving 8 bases between. In germline, CDR1 is SEHNR, CDR2 FQNEAQ (reference sequence). This CDR3 is CASSLLGTEQYF. In DNA form, the CDR3 reads TGTGCCAGCAGCTTATTGGGTACCGAGCAGTACTTC.

Details on this clone: In the same sample, other DNA sequences code for this CDR3. The V gene is TRBV27, the J gene TRBJ2-7; TRBD2 agrees at 9 bases. V lost 2 bases and J lost 2; bases outside the gene matches: 1. Germline loops: CDR1 MNHEY, CDR2 SMNVEV (reference sequence). This CDR3 has 14 amino acids. CDR3 in DNA: TGTGCCAGCAGTTTAGCGGGAGGGACCTACGAGCAGTACTTC. Translated, it gives CASSLAGGTYEQYF.

This sequence joins TRBV28 and TRBJ1-2, with 9 bases that match TRBD1. The CDR3 runs 18 residues. The trim removed 5 bases at V and 4 bases at J, leaving 17 bases unmatched. Germline V gene data show CDR1 as MDHEN and CDR2 as SYDVKM. CDR3 nucleotides: TGTGCCAGCAGTCCAACCTTGGAACAGGGGGCTTCTGGCTATGGCTACACCTTC. Residues: CASSPTLEQGASGYGYTF.

The chain links TRBV6-5 to TRBJ1-1; D gene unclear. Germline assignment: CDR1 MNHEY and CDR2 SVGAGI. The CDR3 length is 13 residues. Trimming stripped 6 bases from V and 4 bases from J, with 12 bases between. CDR3 nucleotides: TGTGCCAGCAGGGTTGGCAGCTCCACTGAAGCTTTCTTT. It specifies CASRVGSSTEAFF.